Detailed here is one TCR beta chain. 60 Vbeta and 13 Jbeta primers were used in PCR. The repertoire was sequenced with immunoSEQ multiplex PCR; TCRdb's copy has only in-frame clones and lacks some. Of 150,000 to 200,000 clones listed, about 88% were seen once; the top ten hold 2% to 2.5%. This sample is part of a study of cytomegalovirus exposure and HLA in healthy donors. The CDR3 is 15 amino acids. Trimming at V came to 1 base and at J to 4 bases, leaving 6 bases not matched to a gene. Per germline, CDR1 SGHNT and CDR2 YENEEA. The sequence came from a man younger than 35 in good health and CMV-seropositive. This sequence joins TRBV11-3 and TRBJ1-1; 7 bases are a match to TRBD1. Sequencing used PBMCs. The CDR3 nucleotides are TGTGCCAGCAGCTTAGCAGCAGGGGGTAGCACTGAAGCTTTCTTT. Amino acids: CASSLAAGGSTEAFF.